One and the same sample provided the 27 T cell receptor beta chains below, sequenced in a study of blood T cell repertoires in COVID-19. Clones were read by immunoSEQ multiplex PCR, and TCRdb kept only the in-frame ones, dropping some. The data hold 220,000 or so clones, with 89% observed a single time. What was sequenced was peripheral blood. These receptors originate from a man aged 60 to 69 who had recovered from COVID-19.

The rearrangement uses TRBV28 and TRBJ2-6; TRBD1 matches 7 bases. J gave up 0 bases and V 5 bases, and 10 bases lay outside the gene matches. This CDR3 has 18 amino acids. Germline V gene sequence: CDR1 MDHEN, CDR2 SYDVKM. The DNA for the CDR3 is TGTGCCAGCAGTGGGACGACAGGGTTCAGCTCTGGGGCCAACGTCCTGACTTTC. Protein: CASSGTTGFSSGANVLTF.

The chain joins TRBV5-1 to TRBJ2-3; TRBD2 matches 13 bases. The CDR3 contains 15 residues. CDR1 and CDR2 (germline): SGHRS, YFSETQ. With 0 bases clipped from V and 5 bases from J, the junction kept 0 bases outside the gene matches. This chain's CDR3 is CASSLGLAGGDTQYF. CDR3 in DNA: TGCGCCAGCAGCTTGGGACTAGCGGGAGGAGATACGCAGTATTTT.

V and J are TRBV6-1 and TRBJ1-4, with D maybe TRBD1 (6 bases). CDR1 and CDR2 from the germline V gene are MNHNS and SASEGT. CDR3 size: 15 residues. Trimming took off 0 bases at V and 10 bases at J, with 15 bases between the two ends. The CDR3 is CASSEAQGQTRKLFF. As DNA, the CDR3 is TGTGCCAGCAGTGAAGCGCAAGGACAGACTCGAAAACTGTTTTTT.

The chain is built from TRBV18 and TRBJ1-5, with 7 nucleotides matching TRBD1. This CDR3 is 15 amino acids long. Germline V lookup: CDR1 KGHSH, CDR2 LQKENI. The trim removed 4 bases at V and 2 bases at J, leaving 5 bases unmatched. The CDR3 DNA follows: TGTGCCAGCTCACTACTCGACAGGGGCAATCAGCCCCAGCATTTT. As protein: CASSLLDRGNQPQHF.

This clone was seen a few times. The chain joins TRBV14 to TRBJ1-4, with D possibly TRBD1 on 5 matching bases. V dropped 1 base and J dropped 8 bases, with 26 bases sitting between them. The germline V gene encodes CDR1 SGHDN and CDR2 FVKESK. This CDR3 is built from 19 residues. CDR3 loop: CASSQGPRRGGKTFEKLFF. The CDR3 nucleotides are TGTGCCAGCAGCCAAGGGCCCCGCCGGGGGGGGAAAACATTCGAAAAACTGTTTTTT.

The J gene is TRBJ1-2, the V gene TRBV19, with D possibly TRBD1 on 5 matching bases. The CDR3 extends over 14 amino acids. The germline V and J ends were trimmed by 6 bases and 8 bases, with 19 bases remaining between them. The germline V gene encodes CDR1 LNHDA and CDR2 SQIVND (reference sequence). The CDR3 reads CASSMTRDRRGYTF. The CDR3 DNA follows: TGTGCCAGTAGCATGACTAGGGACCGGCGGGGCTACACCTTC.

The chain combines TRBV7-9 with TRBJ2-1, with 11 bases identical to TRBD2. Losses at the gene ends were 5 bases for V and 9 bases for J; bases not matched to a gene: 12. This CDR3 region has 16 residues. The germline gives CDR1 SEHNR, CDR2 FQNEAQ (reference sequence). CDR3 sequence: CASSPRGSGRAVEQFF. The CDR3 coding sequence is TGTGCCAGCAGCCCCCGGGGTAGCGGGAGGGCGGTTGAGCAGTTCTTC.

The rearrangement links TRBV6-1 to TRBJ2-1; 7 bases fit TRBD1. Looked up from germline, CDR1 is MNHNS and CDR2 is SASEGT. V lost 2 bases, J lost 3 bases, and 7 bases stayed unmatched. This CDR3 region has 16 residues. CDR3 DNA: TGTGCCAGCAGTGAACGAGGGGGCGGTGACTACAATGAGCAGTTCTTC. Translation: CASSERGGGDYNEQFF.

The chain couples TRBV11-2 to TRBJ1-2, with D perhaps TRBD1 (5 bases). The V end was cut by 2 bases, the J end by 0 bases, with 13 bases between. Looked up from germline, CDR1 is SGHAT and CDR2 is FQNNGV. This CDR3 spans 16 amino acids. For the CDR3, the DNA is TGTGCCAGCAGCTTACAGGGAGGGGTAGCTAACTATGGCTACACCTTC. Translated: CASSLQGGVANYGYTF.

This rearrangement joins TRBV6-8 to TRBJ1-5, with 9 bases aligning to TRBD1. The CDR3 totals 19 residues. Germline V gives CDR1 MNHGY, CDR2 SAAAGT. J gave up 3 bases and V 2 bases, and 14 bases lay outside the gene matches. CDR3 nucleotides: TGTGCCAGCAGTTACCCCCGGGACAGGGAAGGCTCGGTCAATCAGCCCCAGCATTTT. Protein: CASSYPRDREGSVNQPQHF.

The rearrangement joins TRBV7-2 to TRBJ2-3, with a weak D call TRBD2 (7 bases). CDR1 is SGHTA and CDR2 is FQGNSA in the germline V gene. Between the trimmed V and J ends, which lost 6 bases and 6 bases, there was a span of 13 bases. This CDR3 has 13 amino acids. The DNA for the CDR3 is TGTGCCAGCAGATACGGGGGGCCGGATACGCAGTATTTT. This translates into CASRYGGPDTQYF.

V usage is TRBV6-6 and J usage is TRBJ2-1; a weak D match, TRBD2 (7 bases). Germline CDR1 reads MNHNY; CDR2 reads SVGAGI (reference sequence). There are 14 residues in the CDR3. Trimming removed 5 bases at V and 9 bases at J, with 17 bases between. The DNA for the CDR3 is TGTGCCAGCAGTCCGACCTCCCGGGGGGCTGAGCAGTTCTTC. Amino acids: CASSPTSRGAEQFF.

The V and J genes are TRBV2 and TRBJ1-4; TRBD1 might be the D (5 bases). CDR1 and CDR2 (germline): SNHLY, FYNNEI. The CDR3 sequence is 12 residues long. V shed 8 bases and J shed 3 bases, with 7 bases lying between them. The CDR3 loop is CASRGANEKLFF. Written as DNA, the CDR3 is TGTGCCAGCCGGGGGGCTAATGAAAAACTGTTTTTT.

This sequence joins TRBV4-2 and TRBJ2-2, with a weak D call TRBD1 (6 bases). V was clipped by 6 bases and J by 0 bases, with 14 bases between them. This CDR3 is built from 16 residues. Germline V gene sequence: CDR1 LGHNA, CDR2 YNFKEQ. The CDR3 DNA is TGTGCCAGCAGTCGTCGACAGGTCGCGAACACCGGGGAGCTGTTTTTT. As protein: CASSRRQVANTGELFF.

The chain joins TRBV3-1 (or the pseudogene TRBV3-2) to TRBJ2-2, with TRBD2 matching over 10 bases. The germline V gene encodes CDR1 LGHDT and CDR2 YNNKEL (reference sequence). CDR3 size: 21 residues. The ends lost 4 bases at V and 4 bases at J; junction bases unmatched: 21. The DNA for the CDR3 is TGTGCCAGCAGCCCCTTATCAAAGGTCCAGCGGGGGGGCCGGGGCACCGGGGAGCTGTTTTTT. Translating gives CASSPLSKVQRGGRGTGELFF.

This chain connects TRBV27 to TRBJ1-2; the match to TRBD1 covers 10 bases. From germline, CDR1 is MNHEY and CDR2 SMNVEV (reference sequence). The CDR3 contains 13 residues. V was clipped by 7 bases and J by 6 bases; unmatched bases: 5. CDR3: CASKRTGGNGYTF. The CDR3, as DNA: TGTGCCAGCAAAAGGACAGGGGGAAATGGCTACACCTTC.

The genes are TRBV7-8 and TRBJ2-7; 7 bases align to TRBD1. Germline CDR1 reads SGHVS; CDR2 reads FQNEAQ. After removal of 5 bases from V and 0 bases from J, the junction contained 10 bases not matched to a gene. There are 16 residues in the CDR3. The CDR3 coding sequence is TGTGCCAGCAGCGGTCACCGGGACAGCTTCTCCTACGAGCAGTACTTC. Protein sequence: CASSGHRDSFSYEQYF.

This chain connects TRBV9 to TRBJ1-5; 7 bases line up with TRBD1. Germline lookup yields CDR1 SGDLS and CDR2 YYNGEE. Unmatched junction bases numbered 5, after V lost 5 bases and J lost 0 bases. The CDR3 loop spans 15 amino acids. CDR3 in DNA: TGTGCCAGCAGTCCGGACAGGAATAGCAATCAGCCCCAGCATTTT. Translation: CASSPDRNSNQPQHF.

The CDR3 DNA follows: TGTGCCAGCAGTGTAAGGGGGAGCTCTGGAAACACCATATATTTT. Amino acid sequence: CASSVRGSSGNTIYF. This rearrangement joins TRBV6-4 to TRBJ1-3, with D perhaps TRBD1 (6 bases). CDR3 size: 15 residues. Germline lookup yields CDR1 MRHNA and CDR2 SNTAGT. V was pared by 4 bases and J by 0 bases, with 10 bases between.

The rearrangement joins TRBV21-1 to TRBJ2-6; the table gives TRBD2 as D, unverified against the DNA. TRBV21-1 is a documented pseudogene. The CDR3 runs 16 residues. The CDR3 protein is CATAWGEYYGANVLTF. Written as DNA, the CDR3 is TGTGCCACCGCATGGGGGGAGTATTATGGGGCCAACGTCCTGACTTTC.

The chain is built from TRBV19 and TRBJ1-5; 9 bases are a match to TRBD1. There are 14 residues in the CDR3. V lost 7 bases, J lost 5 bases, and 6 bases stayed unmatched. The germline CDR1 and CDR2 sequences are LNHDA and SQIVND (reference sequence). CDR3 loop: CASNIGQGYQPQHF. CDR3 in DNA: TGTGCCAGTAACATAGGACAGGGGTATCAGCCCCAGCATTTT.

The rearrangement uses TRBV5-1 and TRBJ1-6; 9 bases fit TRBD1. V lost 4 bases and J lost 11; bases outside the gene matches: 7. Germline V CDR1 and CDR2: SGHRS, YFSETQ. There are 14 residues in the CDR3. This CDR3 is CASSGGTGLAPLHF. Written as DNA, the CDR3 is TGCGCCAGCAGCGGGGGGACAGGGTTAGCACCCCTCCACTTT.

This chain links TRBV30 with TRBJ2-1, with a weak D call TRBD2 (6 bases). This CDR3 is 14 amino acids long. V was cut by 1 base and J by 4 bases, with 11 bases left in between. CDR1 is GTSNPN and CDR2 is SVGIG in the germline V gene (reference sequence). CDR3 sequence reads: CAWSGRGPYNEQFF. Here the CDR3 DNA reads TGTGCCTGGAGTGGGAGGGGACCTTACAATGAGCAGTTCTTC.

The chain is built from TRBV28 and TRBJ2-7; D might be TRBD1 (6 bases). The germline V gene has CDR1 MDHEN and CDR2 SYDVKM. Trimming took off 5 bases at V and 1 base at J, with 15 bases between the two ends. The CDR3 has 15 amino acids. The CDR3 here is CASSRNRDISYEQYF. DNA for the CDR3: TGTGCCAGCAGTCGAAACCGGGACATTTCCTACGAGCAGTACTTC.

The chain employs TRBV11-3 and TRBJ2-2, with TRBD2 matching over 10 bases. Germline V gene sequence: CDR1 SGHNT, CDR2 YENEEA. The length of the CDR3 is 15 residues. Trimming at V came to 4 bases and at J to 6 bases, leaving 5 bases not matched to a gene. The CDR3 here is CASSSSGGAAGELFF. The CDR3 DNA follows: TGTGCCAGCAGCTCCAGCGGGGGGGCCGCCGGGGAGCTGTTTTTT.

The chain recombines TRBV18 with TRBJ1-2; D gene uncertain. V lost 3 bases and J lost 0, with 14 bases in between. This CDR3 comprises 16 residues. Germline values: CDR1 KGHSH, CDR2 LQKENI. The CDR3 DNA sequence: TGTGCCAGCTCACCGAAGATGGCGGCAGCTAACTATGGCTACACCTTC. This encodes CASSPKMAAANYGYTF.

The V call is TRBV10-3, the J call TRBJ1-6; maybe TRBD1 (5 bases). Germline CDR1 is ENHRY and CDR2 is SYGVKD. CDR3 length: 14 amino acids. V lost 8 bases and J lost 4, with 12 bases in between. CDR3 coding DNA: TGTGCCATCCGGGGGACGTTTTATAATTCACCCCTCCACTTT. Translated, it gives CAIRGTFYNSPLHF.